The next 19 T cell receptor beta chains were all read from a single sample in a study of breast tumors, draining lymph nodes, adjacent tissues. TCRdb fed the multiplex PCR reads into MiXCR, producing one record per CDR3 protein. The sample has 50,000 to 65,000 distinct CDR3 sequences, roughly 41% seen once. The sample consisted of breast tumor tissue. The receptors derive from a female donor with breast cancer. Some clones in this sample may be carry-over from other donors' samples.

As regards this clonotype: Without the conserved terminal phenylalanine or tryptophan, this CDR3 likely stems from a read error. V and J are TRBV7-2 and TRBJ2-3; D may match TRBD1 or TRBD2 (5 bases each). Germline CDR1 is SGHTA and CDR2 is FQGNSA. Trimming took 5 bases from V and 4 from J, leaving 22 bases between them. The CDR3 is made up of 17 amino acids. The CDR3 DNA follows: TGTGCCAGCAGCCTTGGGGGTGGCGGAAGAGGTCCAGATACGCAGTATCTT. Its protein product is CASSLGGGGRGPDTQYL.

This chain uses TRBV7-6 with TRBJ2-1; weak D call: TRBD2 (5 bases). The CDR3 contains 14 residues. With 4 bases removed from V and 4 bases from J, the gap between germline ends came to 11 bases. The germline CDR1 and CDR2 sequences are SGHVS and FNYEAQ. CDR3 amino acids: CASSSDYPYNEQFF. The CDR3 region has the DNA TGTGCCAGCAGCTCAGACTACCCTTACAATGAGCAGTTCTTC.

The chain is built from TRBV30 and TRBJ1-5, with 10 positions matching TRBD1. CDR1 is GTSNPN and CDR2 is SVGIG in the germline V gene (reference sequence). There are 15 residues in the CDR3. V shed 3 bases and J 11 bases; nucleotides not matched to a gene: 13. Here the CDR3 reads CAWRTGTGVKETQHF. CDR3 DNA: TGTGCCTGGAGGACCGGGACAGGGGTTAAGGAGACCCAGCATTTT.

This clonotype has a single count. CDR3 sequence: CASSQSRGDTQYF. The CDR3 coding sequence is TGTGCCAGCAGTCAATCACGGGGAGATACGCAGTATTTT. The gene calls are TRBV6-6 and TRBJ2-3; a weak D match, TRBD2 (5 bases). The length of the CDR3 is 13 residues. Per germline, CDR1 MNHNY and CDR2 SVGAGI (reference sequence). Trimming took off 5 bases at V and 5 bases at J, with 11 bases between the two ends.

This clonotype was seen only once. This sequence may be a read error, since a much larger clone differs from it by one base. The chain has TRBV28 and TRBJ1-5, with D hard to call. The germline V gene encodes CDR1 MDHEN and CDR2 SYDVKM. CDR3 length: 13 residues. The CDR3 nucleotides read TGTGCCATCCGACAAGATCCCAATCGGCCCCAGCATTTT. It codes for CAIRQDPNRPQHF.

In regard to this clonotype: One end of the junction is discordant with germline, which a read error may explain. V usage is TRBV29-1 and J usage is TRBJ2-5; D gene ambiguous. The CDR3 consists of 12 residues. Per the germline V gene, CDR1 is SQVTM and CDR2 is ANQGSEA. CDR3 nucleotides: TGCAGCGTTGGCCCCATTGATAGGGCCCAGTGCTTC. Translated, it gives CSVGPIDRAQCF.

As for this clonotype: The CDR3 does not close with the conserved phenylalanine or tryptophan, likely indicating a read error. This chain uses TRBV6-6 with TRBJ2-5, with 7 bases that match TRBD2. The germline V gene encodes CDR1 MNHNY and CDR2 SVGAGI (reference sequence). CDR3 length: 16 amino acids. The CDR3 bases are TGTGCCAGCGGTTACCTTGGGAGGGGAAAGGGGGAGACCCAGTACCTC. Translated, it gives CASGYLGRGKGETQYL.

This clonotype was counted many times. The V gene is TRBV7-2, the J gene TRBJ2-1, with 7 bases fitting TRBD2. The germline V gene has CDR1 SGHTA and CDR2 FQGNSA. The V and J ends lost 3 bases and 15 bases, in that order; junction bases with no gene match: 11. This CDR3 contains 13 residues. The CDR3 loop reads CASSFHGGDSRFF. The CDR3 bases are TGTGCCAGCAGCTTCCATGGGGGGGACTCCCGGTTCTTC. Variable domain in full (rest from reference TRBV7-2 and TRBJ2-1): GAGVSQSPSNKVTEKGKDVELRCDPISGHTALYWYRQSLGQGLEFLIYFQGNSAPDKSGLPSDRFSAERTGGSVSTLTIQRTQQEDSAVYLCASSFHGGDSRFFGPGTRLTVL.

This clonotype has at least ten counts. The CDR3 protein is CASSEGHRTDTQYF. CDR3 nucleotide sequence: TGTGCCAGTAGCGAAGGCCACCGCACAGATACGCAGTATTTT. This chain joins TRBV7-3 and TRBJ2-3; D is perhaps TRBD2 (5 bases). V was clipped by 9 bases and J by 1 base, with 14 bases between them. CDR1 is SGHTA, CDR2 FQGTGA, per germline. The CDR3 has 14 amino acids.

The chain couples TRBV29-1 to TRBJ1-3; TRBD1 matches at 7 bases. V was clipped by 4 bases and J by 1 base; unmatched bases: 13. In germline, CDR1 is SQVTM, CDR2 ANQGSEA. The CDR3 is 17 amino acids. CDR3 sequence (DNA): TGCAGCGTTGGGTTATTCGGGACAGAAAATTCTGGAAACACCATATATTTT. This gives the protein CSVGLFGTENSGNTIYF.

The table lists this clonotype with many counts. The rearrangement joins TRBV7-3 to TRBJ2-4; TRBD2 is a possible D gene (7 bases). The CDR3 is 16 amino acids. Germline V lookup: CDR1 SGHTA, CDR2 FQGTGA. Deletions cut 2 bases from V and 5 bases from J, with 16 bases between. DNA for the CDR3: TGTGCCAGCAGCTTAGGTCGTGGGGGGGCTCAAAACATTCAGTACTTC. Its translation is CASSLGRGGAQNIQYF. Drawing the rest from reference TRBV7-3 and TRBJ2-4, the complete variable domain is GAGVSQTPSNKVTEKGKYVELRCDPISGHTALYWYRQSLGQGPEFLIYFQGTGAADDSGLPNDRFFAVRPEGSVSTLKIQRTERGDSAVYLCASSLGRGGAQNIQYFGAGTRLSVL.

This clonotype was seen repeatedly, ten times or more. This chain connects TRBV19 to TRBJ1-2; D not resolved. Deletions cut 1 base from V and 3 bases from J, with 9 bases between. The germline V gene encodes CDR1 LNHDA and CDR2 SQIVND (reference sequence). This CDR3 comprises 14 residues. The CDR3 spells CASSIGEGYYGYTF. The CDR3 region has the DNA TGTGCCAGTAGTATAGGAGAAGGGTACTATGGCTACACCTTC.

This clonotype is labeled medium-sized. This chain uses TRBV7-9 with TRBJ2-1, with D perhaps TRBD2 (5 bases). This CDR3 has 15 residues. Germline V CDR1 and CDR2: SEHNR, FQNEAQ (reference sequence). Between the trimmed V and J ends, which lost 2 bases and 8 bases, there was a span of 16 bases. The CDR3 DNA follows: TGTGCCAGCAGCTTAAGCACCCGGGGAACTGATGAGCAGTTCTTC. Its protein product is CASSLSTRGTDEQFF.

This clonotype appeared many times. The V gene is TRBV20-1, the J gene TRBJ2-1; the D gene is possibly TRBD2 (5 bases). Looked up from germline, CDR1 is DFQATT and CDR2 is SNEGSKA (reference sequence). This CDR3 has 17 amino acids. V lost 3 bases, J lost 1 base, and 19 bases lay in between. As DNA, the CDR3 is TGCAGTGCTAGGACCGGTTTCGGCGCGGGTTCCTACAATGAGCAGTTCTTC. Its protein product is CSARTGFGAGSYNEQFF.

CDR3 sequence reads: CASSPIFFRSSSGANVLTF. CDR3 nucleotides: TGTGCCAGCTCACCAATTTTCTTCAGGTCGAGCTCTGGGGCCAACGTCCTGACTTTC. The chain employs TRBV18 and TRBJ2-6, with no clear D. CDR1 KGHSH and CDR2 LQKENI come from the germline V gene. CDR3 size: 19 residues. V lost 2 bases to trimming and J lost 0 bases, with 17 bases between them.

This clonotype was detected a few times. J is TRBJ1-6 and V is TRBV2; D remains ambiguous. Germline V CDR1 and CDR2: SNHLY, FYNNEI. The CDR3 contains 12 residues. The CDR3 here is CASWQEGSPLHF. In DNA, the CDR3 is TGTGCTAGCTGGCAGGAGGGCTCACCCCTCCACTTT.

In its sample, this clonotype was seen many times. V is TRBV6-5 and J is TRBJ2-7; 8 bases align to TRBD2. V lost 6 bases, J lost 5 bases, and 15 bases stayed unmatched. The CDR3 is 16 amino acids. Germline CDR1 MNHEY, CDR2 SVGAGI. The CDR3: CASRGYLAGGFHEQYF. The CDR3 nucleotides are TGTGCCAGCAGGGGCTATTTGGCGGGGGGTTTTCACGAGCAGTACTTC.

This clonotype was detected ten times or more. The chain has TRBV28 and TRBJ2-1, with D possibly being TRBD2 (6 bases). The CDR3 length is 17 residues. Germline CDR1 is MDHEN and CDR2 is SYDVKM. V gave up 6 bases and J gave up 4 bases, with 22 bases separating them. In DNA, the CDR3 is TGTGCCAGCAGCACCATTCGCACTAGCCAAAGTTACAATGAGCAGTTCTTC. This encodes CASSTIRTSQSYNEQFF.

This clonotype was seen repeatedly, ten times or more. V usage is TRBV9 and J usage is TRBJ1-3, with D possibly being TRBD1 (5 bases). Trimming took 5 bases from V and 4 from J, leaving 19 bases between them. Germline V lookup: CDR1 SGDLS, CDR2 YYNGEE. The CDR3 runs to 16 residues. CDR3 bases: TGTGCCAGCAGGCATAACGCGGCAGGGCGAGGAAACACCATATATTTT. Residues: CASRHNAAGRGNTIYF.